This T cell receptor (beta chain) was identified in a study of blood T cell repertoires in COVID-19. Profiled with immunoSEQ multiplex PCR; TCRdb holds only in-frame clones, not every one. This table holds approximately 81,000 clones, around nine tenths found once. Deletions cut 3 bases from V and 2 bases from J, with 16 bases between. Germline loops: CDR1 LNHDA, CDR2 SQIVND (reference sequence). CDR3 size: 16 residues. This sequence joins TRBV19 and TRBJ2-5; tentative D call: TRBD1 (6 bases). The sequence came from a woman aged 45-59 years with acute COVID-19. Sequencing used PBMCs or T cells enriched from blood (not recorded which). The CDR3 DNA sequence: TGTGCCAGTAGTATCACAAATAGGGGGTCTCAAGAGACCCAGTACTTC. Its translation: CASSITNRGSQETQYF.